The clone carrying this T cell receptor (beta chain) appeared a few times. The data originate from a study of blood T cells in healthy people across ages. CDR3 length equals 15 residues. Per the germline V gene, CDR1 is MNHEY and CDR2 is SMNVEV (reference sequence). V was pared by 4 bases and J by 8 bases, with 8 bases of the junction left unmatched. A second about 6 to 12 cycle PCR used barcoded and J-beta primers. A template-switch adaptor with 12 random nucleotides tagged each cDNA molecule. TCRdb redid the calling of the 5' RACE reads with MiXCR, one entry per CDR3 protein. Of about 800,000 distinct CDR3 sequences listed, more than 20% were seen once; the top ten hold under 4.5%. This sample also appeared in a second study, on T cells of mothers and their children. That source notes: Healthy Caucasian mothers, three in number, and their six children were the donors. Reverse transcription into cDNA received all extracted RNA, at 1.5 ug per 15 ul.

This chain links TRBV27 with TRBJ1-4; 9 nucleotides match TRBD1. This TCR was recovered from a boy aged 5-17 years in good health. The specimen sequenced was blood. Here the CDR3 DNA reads TGTGCCAGCAGTTCCGGGACAGGGTTAGGGGAAAAACTGTTTTTT. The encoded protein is CASSSGTGLGEKLFF.